The entry below gives a single T cell receptor (beta chain) sequence along with its context. Its antigen is as yet unknown. Extractions gave at least 5.5 micrograms of total RNA per sample. The data derive from a study of blood T cells in healthy people across ages. Whole-study findings and limits: Roughly linear declines in TCR beta diversity per million T cells occurred with age.

The germline V gene encodes CDR1 PRHDT and CDR2 FYEKMQ (reference sequence). Trimming removed 0 bases at V and 2 bases at J, with 10 bases between. The CDR3 consists of 15 residues. It was with a sample-barcoded 5' primer and a J-beta primer mix that a second PCR of roughly 7 to 12 cycles was run. Every sample produced at least 2.5 million CDR3-containing paired-end reads. One entry per CDR3 protein results from TCRdb running MiXCR on the 5' RACE reads. This sample yields nearly 800,000 distinct CDR3 sequences, of which 25% are seen a single time; more than 3% belongs to the top ten. These data were also filed under a second study, of T cells of mothers and their children.

This TCR came from a boy younger than 18 in good health. The V call is TRBV13, the J call TRBJ1-2; possibly TRBD1 for D (5 bases). The sample was blood. CDR3 DNA: TGTGCCAGCAGCTTAGGACGAGGGGAGAACTATGGCTACACCTTC. This translates into CASSLGRGENYGYTF.